Given below is one TCR beta chain in context. Its specificity is unknown. Expressed TCRB transcripts were sequenced because the isolated RNA had all been reverse transcribed beforehand. The table came from immunoSEQ multiplex PCR; TCRdb's copy has only in-frame clones and leaves some out. Of hundreds of thousands of clones in the sample, roughly 13% were seen once. The data originate from a study of beta chain features in type 1 diabetes. Study-wide context: The examined sorted cells totaled over 85,000,000 across samples.

Germline lookup yields CDR1 MNHNY and CDR2 SVGAGI (reference sequence). V lost 11 bases to trimming and J lost 2 bases, with 18 bases between them. The CDR3 contains 14 residues. Overall study results and limits: A definitive answer on HLA type influencing TCRB rearrangement was not reached here. Researchers reported that naive, central memory and Treg TCRB repertoires appeared more similar in patients than in healthy donors. Shorter templates may be favored by PCR, equally so in patients and controls. TCRB CDR3s were moderately but significantly shorter in Type 1 diabetes patients in all four CD4+ subsets.

The sequence was collected from a man between 18 and 35 years old with type 1 diabetes. Sequenced material: naive CD4+ T cells from blood. This chain joins TRBV6-6 and TRBJ1-1; D gene unclear. CDR3 sequence: CAGSREVRNTEAFF. For the CDR3, the DNA is TGTGCCGGATCGAGGGAGGTCAGAAACACTGAAGCTTTCTTT.